Sequencing of this T cell receptor (beta chain) was carried out in a study of control samples from healthy donors and cancer patients. The method was immunoSEQ multiplex PCR; TCRdb's version includes in-frame clones alone and lacks a portion of them. The sample lists under 30,000 clones; less than 80% were seen once. The V gene's germline CDR1 is MDHEN and CDR2 SYDVKM. The V end lost 3 bases, the J end lost 7 bases, and 9 bases lay between the germline ends. The length of the CDR3 is 12 residues. This TCR came from a man between 60 and 70 years old with head and neck cancer. The chain links TRBV28 to TRBJ1-1, with D hard to call. The source material was PBMCs. CDR3 loop: CASSLMNGEAFF. CDR3 DNA: TGTGCCAGCAGTTTGATGAACGGTGAAGCTTTCTTT.